The sequence of this TCR beta chain was determined in a study of cytomegalovirus exposure and HLA in healthy donors. The germline V gene has CDR1 SGHVS and CDR2 FNYEAQ. Trimming stripped 5 bases from V and 4 bases from J, with 14 bases between. The CDR3 sequence is 14 residues long. On this clone itself: The target antigen is unknown.

This cohort consisted of healthy bone marrow donors. Primers for the PCR totalled 60 Vbeta and 13 Jbeta. The protocol was immunoSEQ multiplex PCR, while the TCRdb copy is restricted to in-frame clones and leaves out a portion. The data hold 130,000 or so clones, with more than 70% observed a single time. General study points: HLA restriction was apparent for most CMV-associated TCR beta chains in a later analysis. CMV serostatus was the sole immune exposure information available. Later examination showed HLA-associated TCR beta chains had greater clonal expansion than equally common others.

The chain uses TRBV7-6 and TRBJ1-1, with D unresolved. Input material: PBMCs. The receptor was derived from a man in his forties in good health and CMV-seronegative. CDR3 sequence reads: CASSPMARGTEAFF. The CDR3 DNA is TGTGCCAGCAGCCCCATGGCTAGAGGCACTGAAGCTTTCTTT.